The rows below give T cell receptor beta chains drawn from one sample of a study of control samples from healthy donors and cancer patients. The assay was immunoSEQ multiplex PCR, and TCRdb's table has in-frame clones only and misses some. The data contain about 89,000 clones, more than 75% of them seen just once; the ten biggest clones take up about 2.1%. Specimen: blood. These receptor sequences come from a woman aged 40 to 50 in good health. The CDR3 runs from the conserved cysteine through the conserved F or W. Fields, in order: J gene, clone size, V gene, D gene, CDR3 DNA, CDR3 protein. The D gene is left open where the match is weak. Size is stated for part of the rows, as once, few or many counts, or as a class when the clone is expanded.

j_call: TRBJ2-1
clone_size: -
v_call: TRBV30
d_call: -
cdr3_nt: TGTGCCTGGAGTGTTCCGAATGAGCAGTTCTTC
cdr3_aa: CAWSVPNEQFF

j_call: TRBJ1-4
clone_size: -
v_call: TRBV5-5
d_call: -
cdr3_nt: TGTGCCAGCAGGCGGGACTTAACTAATGAAAAACTGTTTTTT
cdr3_aa: CASRRDLTNEKLFF

j_call: TRBJ2-5
clone_size: -
v_call: TRBV7-9
d_call: TRBD1
cdr3_nt: TGTGCCAGCAGCTTGCGATACCTACAGGGGAAAGAGACCCAGTACTTC
cdr3_aa: CASSLRYLQGKETQYF

j_call: TRBJ2-1
clone_size: -
v_call: TRBV5-8
d_call: TRBD2
cdr3_nt: TGTGCCAGCAGCTTGGCCGTGCTGAGCGGGGGAGGTCATGAGCAGTTCTTC
cdr3_aa: CASSLAVLSGGGHEQFF

j_call: TRBJ2-2
clone_size: -
v_call: TRBV11-1
d_call: -
cdr3_nt: TGTGCCAGCAGCCCCCGTCCCGGGGAGCTGTTTTTT
cdr3_aa: CASSPRPGELFF

j_call: TRBJ1-6
clone_size: -
v_call: TRBV5-6
d_call: -
cdr3_nt: TGTGCCAGCAGCTCACAGGGTGGGTCCTATAATTCACCCCTCCACTTT
cdr3_aa: CASSSQGGSYNSPLHF

j_call: TRBJ2-3
clone_size: few
v_call: TRBV7-8
d_call: -
cdr3_nt: TGTGCCAGCAGCTTAGTCGGGTCTCGGTCATCAGATACGCAGTATTTT
cdr3_aa: CASSLVGSRSSDTQYF

j_call: TRBJ1-1
clone_size: -
v_call: TRBV12-3/TRBV12-4
d_call: TRBD1
cdr3_nt: TGTGCCAGTCAGGGGGGGATGAACACTGAAGCTTTCTTT
cdr3_aa: CASQGGMNTEAFF

j_call: TRBJ1-2
clone_size: -
v_call: TRBV5-4
d_call: -
cdr3_nt: TGTGCCAGCAGCTTTGAGGGAAGCAGGGGAGGCTACACCTTC
cdr3_aa: CASSFEGSRGGYTF

j_call: TRBJ1-1
clone_size: -
v_call: TRBV7-8
d_call: TRBD1
cdr3_nt: TGTGCCAGCAGCCCGGGACAGGCGTTTAACACTGAAGCTTTCTTT
cdr3_aa: CASSPGQAFNTEAFF

j_call: TRBJ1-1
clone_size: -
v_call: TRBV7-9
d_call: -
cdr3_nt: TGTGCCAGCAGCCTCCTCCAGGGGACTGAAGCTTTCTTT
cdr3_aa: CASSLLQGTEAFF

j_call: TRBJ1-3
clone_size: -
v_call: TRBV10-3
d_call: -
cdr3_nt: TGTGCCATCAGTGAGTCGAAGGGGGACTCTATCGGGGACACCATATATTTT
cdr3_aa: CAISESKGDSIGDTIYF

j_call: TRBJ1-1
clone_size: -
v_call: TRBV7-8
d_call: -
cdr3_nt: TGTGCCAGCAGCTTATTGCCGGGACGGCAGAGCACTGAAGCTTTCTTT
cdr3_aa: CASSLLPGRQSTEAFF

j_call: TRBJ2-1
clone_size: once
v_call: TRBV11-3
d_call: -
cdr3_nt: TGTGCCAGCAGCTTTAAGACAGAGCAGTTCTTC
cdr3_aa: CASSFKTEQFF

j_call: TRBJ1-2
clone_size: -
v_call: TRBV19
d_call: TRBD1
cdr3_nt: TGTGCCAGTAGCGCGGAAGGGGGCGCAACCTATGGCTACACCTTC
cdr3_aa: CASSAEGGATYGYTF

j_call: TRBJ1-5
clone_size: -
v_call: TRBV19
d_call: TRBD1
cdr3_nt: TGTGCCAGTAGTACCGCCCGGGACAGTGTTCAGCCCCAGCATTTT
cdr3_aa: CASSTARDSVQPQHF

j_call: TRBJ2-7
clone_size: -
v_call: TRBV7-2
d_call: TRBD2
cdr3_nt: TGTGCCAGCAGCTTAGTTGCGGGGGGGCGCGTGTACGAGCAGTACTTC
cdr3_aa: CASSLVAGGRVYEQYF

j_call: TRBJ1-2
clone_size: -
v_call: TRBV12-2
d_call: -
cdr3_nt: TGTGCAAGTCCCGTGGAGGACAGGGTAACGGAAAACTATGGCTACACCTTC
cdr3_aa: CASPVEDRVTENYGYTF

j_call: TRBJ2-1
clone_size: once
v_call: TRBV7-8
d_call: TRBD2
cdr3_nt: TGTGCCAGCAGCCCAAGACTAGCGGGGGCTTCCAATGAGCAGTTCTTC
cdr3_aa: CASSPRLAGASNEQFF

j_call: TRBJ1-1
clone_size: -
v_call: TRBV2
d_call: TRBD1
cdr3_nt: TGTGCCAGCGGACGGGACAGGGGAGGAGGGACTGAAGCTTTCTTT
cdr3_aa: CASGRDRGGGTEAFF

j_call: TRBJ2-7
clone_size: -
v_call: TRBV30
d_call: -
cdr3_nt: TGTGCCTTAGGGGGGTCTTACGAGCAGTACTTC
cdr3_aa: CALGGSYEQYF

j_call: TRBJ2-3
clone_size: -
v_call: TRBV4-1
d_call: TRBD2
cdr3_nt: TGCGCCAGCAGCCAAGAAGGGCTAGCGGGGGGCGAAGATACGCAGTATTTT
cdr3_aa: CASSQEGLAGGEDTQYF

j_call: TRBJ2-7
clone_size: -
v_call: TRBV6-1
d_call: -
cdr3_nt: TGTGCCAGCAGTGAAGTAGGAGAGGGGATGCCCTACGAGCAGTACTTC
cdr3_aa: CASSEVGEGMPYEQYF

j_call: TRBJ2-3
clone_size: -
v_call: TRBV3-1/TRBV3-2
d_call: -
cdr3_nt: TGTGCCAGCAGCCGCCTGGGTGGGGATACGCAGTATTTT
cdr3_aa: CASSRLGGDTQYF

j_call: TRBJ2-5
clone_size: -
v_call: TRBV11-3
d_call: TRBD1
cdr3_nt: TGTGCCAGCAGCCTGACAGGGGACCGAGGGACCCAGTACTTC
cdr3_aa: CASSLTGDRGTQYF

j_call: TRBJ1-1
clone_size: -
v_call: TRBV6-2/TRBV6-3
d_call: -
cdr3_nt: TGTGCCAGCAGTTATTGGGTGGGGACGGTGAACACTGAAGCTTTCTTT
cdr3_aa: CASSYWVGTVNTEAFF

j_call: TRBJ1-2
clone_size: -
v_call: TRBV29-1
d_call: TRBD1
cdr3_nt: TGCAGCGCCGCAGGTCCTTTTTTGGACAGGGGACCTTATGGCTACACCTTC
cdr3_aa: CSAAGPFLDRGPYGYTF